This passage covers 21 T cell receptor beta chains from one sample sequenced in a study of shared clonotypes between healthy human individuals. Measured with immunoSEQ multiplex PCR; TCRdb has only the in-frame clones, and not every one. Of under 2,500,000 clones detected, approximately 94% appear once; the ten largest clones hold over 0.1%. Input material: naive CD4+ T cells sorted from blood. Subset given: CD45RA+ positively selected. These receptors originate from a young man in good health.

This chain links TRBV5-4 with TRBJ1-3; a weak D match, TRBD1 (6 bases). The CDR3 consists of 16 residues. The V gene lost 3 bases and the J gene lost 0 bases, with 13 bases spanning the gap. Germline loops: CDR1 SGHNT, CDR2 YYREEE (reference sequence). CDR3 sequence reads: CASSSYRVNSGNTIYF. In DNA form, the CDR3 reads TGTGCCAGCAGCTCCTACAGGGTCAACTCTGGAAACACCATATATTTT.

The chain has TRBV7-9 and TRBJ1-1, with 9 bases lining up with TRBD1. The J segment lost 3 bases and the V segment lost 7 bases, leaving 12 bases of the junction unmatched. The CDR3 consists of 16 residues. CDR1 and CDR2 (germline): SEHNR, FQNEAQ (reference sequence). The CDR3 DNA reads TGTGCCAGCACCGACCCGGACGACAGGGGGGACACTGAAGCTTTCTTT. Its translation is CASTDPDDRGDTEAFF.

The CDR3 coding sequence is TGTGCCAGCAGTGGTGGGACAGGGAATTCACCCCTCCACTTT. Translating it yields CASSGGTGNSPLHF. The rearrangement uses TRBV6-5 and TRBJ1-6; 9 nucleotides align to TRBD1. V gave up 5 bases and J gave up 7 bases; unmatched junction bases: 3. Germline-derived CDR1 and CDR2 are MNHEY and SVGAGI. The CDR3 has 14 amino acids.

This chain joins TRBV7-6 and TRBJ2-5; 9 bases line up with TRBD1. Unmatched junction bases numbered 4, after V lost 0 bases and J lost 2 bases. This CDR3 spans 16 amino acids. In germline, CDR1 is SGHVS, CDR2 FNYEAQ. CDR3 nucleotides: TGTGCCAGCAGCTTAGCGCGGGACAGGGCACAAGAGACCCAGTACTTC. Translated, it gives CASSLARDRAQETQYF.

J is TRBJ2-7 and V is TRBV5-1, with TRBD1 identical over 9 bases. There are 15 residues in the CDR3. V shed 3 bases and J 5 bases; nucleotides not matched to a gene: 9. Germline CDR1 and CDR2: SGHRS and YFSETQ. The CDR3 sequence: CASSSTGQGPHEQYF. The CDR3 coding sequence is TGCGCCAGCAGCTCGACGGGACAGGGCCCCCACGAGCAGTACTTC.

The V gene is TRBV2, the J gene TRBJ1-6; 7 bases are a match to TRBD1. V gave up 4 bases and J gave up 7 bases; unmatched junction bases: 19. The length of the CDR3 is 19 residues. Germline CDR1 is SNHLY and CDR2 is FYNNEI. The CDR3 reads CASSGFSGIGGGGNSPLHF. The CDR3 nucleotides read TGTGCCAGCAGTGGATTCTCGGGAATAGGGGGCGGTGGGAATTCACCCCTCCACTTT. The whole variable domain, filled in from reference TRBV2 and TRBJ1-6, reads EPEVTQTPSHQVTQMGQEVILRCVPISNHLYFYWYRQILGQKVEFLVSFYNNEISEKSEIFDDQFSVERPDGSNFTLKIRSTKLEDSAMYFCASSGFSGIGGGGNSPLHFGNGTRLTVT.

V and J are TRBV2 and TRBJ2-2, with D maybe TRBD2 (5 bases). Germline CDR1 and CDR2: SNHLY and FYNNEI. Trimming removed 5 bases at V and 7 bases at J, with 14 bases between. CDR3 length equals 14 residues. The CDR3 loop reads CASSRAAEFGELFF. Here the CDR3 DNA reads TGTGCCAGCAGTCGAGCGGCGGAATTCGGGGAGCTGTTTTTT.

V and J are TRBV7-6 and TRBJ2-1, with a possible D match to TRBD2 (6 bases). The germline CDR1 and CDR2 sequences are SGHVS and FNYEAQ. This CDR3 spans 15 amino acids. The V gene lost 0 bases and the J gene lost 10 bases, with 16 bases spanning the gap. CDR3 DNA sequence: TGTGCCAGCAGCTTAGCGGGGGGTTCCTCGACCGAGCAGTTCTTC. Translating gives CASSLAGGSSTEQFF.

This chain's CDR3 is CASSVDAPGGQVSHEQYF. CDR3 nucleotides: TGTGCCAGCAGCGTCGATGCTCCGGGCGGACAGGTTAGCCACGAGCAGTACTTC. The chain recombines TRBV9 with TRBJ2-7, with TRBD1 identical over 7 bases. CDR3 length: 18 amino acids. The V gene's germline CDR1 is SGDLS and CDR2 YYNGEE. V dropped 2 bases and J dropped 5; count of bases not matched to a gene: 19.

The V and J genes are TRBV18 and TRBJ1-2; a weak D match, TRBD1 (6 bases). The CDR3 is made up of 15 amino acids. Germline loops: CDR1 KGHSH, CDR2 LQKENI. V was trimmed by 4 bases and J by 6 bases, leaving 18 bases between them. For the CDR3, the DNA is TGTGCCAGCTCACGGAGGGGGACGAATAGGGATGGCTACACCTTC. Amino acids: CASSRRGTNRDGYTF.

The CDR3 nucleotides are TGCGCCAGCAGCCCGACCGGGACAGGGGGTCCCGAGCAGTACTTC. Its protein product is CASSPTGTGGPEQYF. The rearrangement uses TRBV5-1 and TRBJ2-7, with 11 bases fitting TRBD1. V shed 4 bases and J 6 bases; nucleotides not matched to a gene: 9. Germline-derived CDR1 and CDR2 are SGHRS and YFSETQ. CDR3 length: 15 residues.

This sequence joins TRBV6-4 and TRBJ2-3; 13 bases are a match to TRBD2. The junction had 5 bases not matched to a gene; V was cut back by 5 bases and J by 6 bases. Looked up from germline, CDR1 is MRHNA and CDR2 is SNTAGT. The CDR3 extends over 15 amino acids. The CDR3, as DNA: TGTGCCAGCAGTAGACTAGCGGGGGGCGTGGATACGCAGTATTTT. It is translated as CASSRLAGGVDTQYF.

This rearrangement joins TRBV25-1 to TRBJ2-2, with 8 bases that match TRBD2. The germline gives CDR1 MGHDK, CDR2 SYGVNS. The CDR3 covers 13 residues. After removal of 7 bases from V and 7 bases from J, the junction contained 5 bases not matched to a gene. The CDR3 spells CASTAGGGGELFF. The CDR3 DNA reads as TGTGCCAGCACGGCGGGAGGTGGCGGGGAGCTGTTTTTT.

The chain uses TRBV12-5 and TRBJ1-2; the D is unclear. Trimming removed 2 bases at V and 4 bases at J, with 8 bases between. CDR1 LGHNT and CDR2 FRNRAP come from the germline V gene. The CDR3 loop spans 13 amino acids. CDR3 sequence: CASGLTTPYGYTF. CDR3 bases: TGTGCTAGTGGTTTGACCACCCCCTATGGCTACACCTTC.

The chain combines TRBV5-1 with TRBJ2-7; 12 nucleotides match TRBD2. J was trimmed by 8 bases and V by 3 bases; bases with no gene match: 12. The length of the CDR3 is 16 residues. Looked up from germline, CDR1 is SGHRS and CDR2 is YFSETQ. This CDR3 is CASSYHEGLAGPKQYF. CDR3 coding DNA: TGCGCCAGCAGCTACCACGAGGGACTAGCGGGCCCTAAGCAGTACTTC.

This clone was detected once. The sample has other DNA sequences that encode this CDR3 too. This chain connects TRBV28 to TRBJ2-7; D is unresolved. This CDR3 region has 12 residues. Trimming left V 6 bases short and J 0 bases short, with 6 bases between. Germline CDR1 MDHEN, CDR2 SYDVKM. The CDR3 reads CASSLSSYEQYF. CDR3 sequence (DNA): TGTGCCAGCAGCCTGAGCTCCTACGAGCAGTACTTC.

V gene TRBV15 combines with J gene TRBJ2-2; D gene unclear. Germline assignment: CDR1 LNHNV and CDR2 YYDKDF (reference sequence). This CDR3 region has 15 residues. Trimming shortened V by 1 base and J by 2 bases, and 8 bases separated the two germline ends. The CDR3 coding sequence is TGTGCCACCAGCAGAGTCTTGTATAACACCGGGGAGCTGTTTTTT. Amino acid sequence: CATSRVLYNTGELFF.

This chain uses TRBV7-2 with TRBJ2-1, with TRBD2 identical over 13 bases. The germline gives CDR1 SGHTA, CDR2 FQGNSA. This CDR3 comprises 16 residues. The J segment lost 9 bases and the V segment lost 4 bases, leaving 9 bases of the junction unmatched. The CDR3 spells CASSYIGLAGVREQFF. In DNA form, the CDR3 reads TGTGCCAGCAGCTACATAGGACTAGCGGGAGTCCGTGAGCAGTTCTTC.

This chain links TRBV6-6 with TRBJ2-2; 9 bases map to TRBD2. The CDR3 has 14 amino acids. The ends lost 7 bases at V and 4 bases at J; junction bases unmatched: 4. Germline assignment: CDR1 MNHNY and CDR2 SVGAGI (reference sequence). The CDR3 sequence is CASNRLAATGELFF. The CDR3, as DNA: TGTGCCAGCAACAGACTAGCGGCCACCGGGGAGCTGTTTTTT.

V and J are TRBV5-4 and TRBJ1-4; no definite D call. V lost 4 bases and J 9 bases, leaving 16 bases between the germline ends. Germline assignment: CDR1 SGHNT and CDR2 YYREEE (reference sequence). The CDR3 covers 14 residues. CDR3 sequence (DNA): TGTGCCAGCAGCCCGGCCCTTGGTTTGCAAAAACTGTTTTTT. As protein: CASSPALGLQKLFF.

With respect to this clone: Other nucleotide sequences in the sample specify the same CDR3. This chain joins TRBV6-5 and TRBJ2-7, with 11 bases matching TRBD1. CDR1 MNHEY and CDR2 SVGAGI come from the germline V gene. The CDR3 has 15 residues. V shed 0 bases, J shed 4 bases, and the junction held 2 bases outside the gene matches. CDR3 sequence (DNA): TGTGCCAGCAGTTACTCGGGACAGGGGGTTTACGAGCAGTACTTC. It is translated as CASSYSGQGVYEQYF.